These 5 T cell receptor beta chains came from one sample sequenced in a study of cytomegalovirus exposure and HLA in healthy donors. The study ran its PCR with 60 Vbeta and 13 Jbeta primers. The protocol was immunoSEQ multiplex PCR, while the TCRdb copy is restricted to in-frame clones and leaves out a portion. The sample has roughly 120,000 clones; 65% to 85% are singletons. The sequenced material came from PBMCs. The receptors come from a woman between 18 and 30 years old in good health and CMV-seronegative.

The V and J genes are TRBV27 and TRBJ1-6; 8 positions match TRBD1. The CDR3 consists of 15 residues. The V and J ends lost 4 bases and 8 bases, in that order; junction bases with no gene match: 7. Looked up from germline, CDR1 is MNHEY and CDR2 is SMNVEV (reference sequence). CDR3 loop: CASSSLDRGDSPLHF. CDR3 DNA sequence: TGTGCCAGCAGTTCATTAGACAGGGGCGATTCACCCCTCCACTTT.

The chain couples TRBV7-7 to TRBJ2-3; D is perhaps TRBD1 (6 bases). Germline V gene data show CDR1 as SSHAT and CDR2 as FNYEAQ (reference sequence). The length of the CDR3 is 13 residues. Trimming shortened V by 4 bases and J by 4 bases, and 9 bases separated the two germline ends. The CDR3, as DNA: TGTGCCAGCAGCTCCGCAGGGGCAGATACGCAGTATTTT. Translation gives CASSSAGADTQYF.

This clone has just one count. The V gene is TRBV5-4, the J gene TRBJ2-2, with TRBD2 matching over 11 bases. Germline trimming cut 5 bases from V and 8 bases from J; bases unmatched to any gene: 8. In germline, CDR1 is SGHNT, CDR2 YYREEE (reference sequence). The CDR3 is 15 residues long. In DNA form, the CDR3 reads TGTGCCAGCAGAACCGGGACTAGCGGAGGGGGGGAGCTGTTTTTT. It translates to CASRTGTSGGGELFF.

V usage is TRBV6-6 and J usage is TRBJ2-2, with TRBD1 matching over 7 bases. The CDR3 runs to 14 residues. The germline CDR1 and CDR2 sequences are MNHNY and SVGAGI (reference sequence). V lost 7 bases and J lost 0; bases outside the gene matches: 2. The CDR3 DNA reads as TGTGCCAGCACCGGACAGGCGAACACCGGGGAGCTGTTTTTT. This encodes CASTGQANTGELFF.

V gene TRBV4-3 combines with J gene TRBJ1-2; D might be TRBD1 (6 bases). The CDR3 spans 17 residues. Germline CDR1 and CDR2: LGHNA and YSLEER. V was pared by 4 bases and J by 4 bases, with 22 bases between. The CDR3 region is CASSPSGGASRSYGYTF. In DNA, the CDR3 is TGCGCCAGCAGCCCCTCGGGGGGGGCCAGTAGATCCTATGGCTACACCTTC.